The present entry profiles one TCR beta chain with its context. Its antigen is currently unknown. V lost 1 base, J lost 4 bases, and 22 bases lay in between. The CDR3 totals 18 residues. CDR1 LNHDA and CDR2 SQIVND come from the germline V gene (reference sequence). Here immunoSEQ multiplex PCR was the method, and the copy in TCRdb shows in-frame clones only, minus some. Of roughly 3,300 clones detected, just over 90% appear once; the ten largest clones hold roughly 4.3%. The data are from a study of graft-versus-host responses after intestinal transplantation. Study at large: Anti-thymocyte globulin induction preceded 2 to 4 years of tacrolimus and steroid maintenance in all recipients. Study results and caveats: Allograft clonal ratios (graft-versus-host to host-versus-graft) were high in patients who had graft-donor T cell macrochimerism. GvH clones surfaced in recipient marrow, some emerging earlier in ileum or blood.

Marrow drawn post-transplant originated at the posterior iliac crest or another site. The sample in question was bone marrow, obtained 350 to 400 days after transplant. This TCR derives from a human patient who received an intestinal transplant, so some T cells may come from the graft donor. This chain links TRBV19 with TRBJ1-1; TRBD1 might be the D (5 bases). This CDR3 is CASSIVPLTESMSTEAFF. CDR3 coding DNA: TGTGCCAGTAGTATAGTACCCTTGACAGAGTCCATGAGCACTGAAGCTTTCTTT.